This TCR beta chain was captured by sequencing in a study of cytomegalovirus exposure and HLA in healthy donors. This PCR relied on a set of 60 Vbeta primers and 13 Jbeta primers. Using immunoSEQ multiplex PCR, the repertoire was profiled, and TCRdb retains in-frame clones only, with some absent. The sample holds 110,000 to 150,000 clones, around 82% seen once. CDR1 is SGHRS and CDR2 is YFSETQ in the germline V gene. This CDR3 comprises 13 residues. Deletions cut 5 bases from V and 7 bases from J, with 12 bases between. Specimen: PBMCs. The chain employs TRBV5-1 and TRBJ2-2, with a weak D call TRBD1 (6 bases). The clonotype was recovered from a female donor in good health and CMV-seronegative. CDR3 region: CASRQGSVGELFF. CDR3 coding DNA: TGCGCCAGCAGACAGGGATCCGTCGGGGAGCTGTTTTTT.